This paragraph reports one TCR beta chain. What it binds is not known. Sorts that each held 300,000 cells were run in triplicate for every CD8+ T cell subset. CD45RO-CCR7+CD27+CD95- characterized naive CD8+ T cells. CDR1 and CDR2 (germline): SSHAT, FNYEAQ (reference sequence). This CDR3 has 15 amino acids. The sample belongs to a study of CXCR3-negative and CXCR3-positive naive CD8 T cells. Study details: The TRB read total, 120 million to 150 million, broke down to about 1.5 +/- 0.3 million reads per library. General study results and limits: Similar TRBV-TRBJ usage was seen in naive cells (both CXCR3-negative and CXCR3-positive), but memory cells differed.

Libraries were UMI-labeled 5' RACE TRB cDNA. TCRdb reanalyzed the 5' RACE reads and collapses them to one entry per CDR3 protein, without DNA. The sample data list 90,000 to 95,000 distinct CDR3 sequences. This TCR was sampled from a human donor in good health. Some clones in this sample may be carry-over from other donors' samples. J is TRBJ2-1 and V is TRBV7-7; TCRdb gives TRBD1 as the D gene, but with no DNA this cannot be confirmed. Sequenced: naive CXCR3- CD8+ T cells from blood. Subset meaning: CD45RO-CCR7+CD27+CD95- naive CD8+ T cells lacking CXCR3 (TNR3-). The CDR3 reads CASSLGPGRRNEQFF.